Below, 12 T cell receptor beta chains from the same sample are listed, as sequenced in a study of a mutant IDH1 vaccine in newly diagnosed glioma. No cognate antigen is known for these TCRs. This table comes from immunoSEQ multiplex PCR, and its TCRdb copy is limited to in-frame clones, with some not included. The table shows roughly 42,000 clones, with approximately 85% occurring only once. Described time point: week 5, during vaccination. Vaccinated patients received 300 ug of mutant IDH1 20-mer peptide per dose, with topical imiquimod. The sequencing here drew on PBMCs, taken from a glioma patient whose treatment included an IDH1 peptide vaccine. These receptors came from a man aged 35-49 years with glioma.

The chain carries TRBV4-2 and TRBJ1-1; unclear D gene. Deletions cut 4 bases from V and 4 bases from J, with 13 bases between. This CDR3 region has 14 residues. The germline CDR1 and CDR2 sequences are LGHNA and YNFKEQ. Written as DNA, the CDR3 is TGTGCCAGCAGCCGCCCACCCCAGGCCACTGAAGCTTTCTTT. It codes for CASSRPPQATEAFF.

The genes are TRBV5-8 and TRBJ2-3; D gene uncertain. CDR3 length equals 13 residues. V lost 2 bases and J lost 4, with 8 bases in between. Germline lookup yields CDR1 SGHTS and CDR2 YDEGEE. CDR3 nucleotides: TGTGCCAGCAGCTTTCGAGGCGCAGATACGCAGTATTTT. Its translation: CASSFRGADTQYF.

A few counts support this clone. The chain couples TRBV6-5 to TRBJ1-1; 7 positions agree with TRBD1. The germline gives CDR1 MNHEY, CDR2 SVGAGI. The CDR3 sequence is 13 residues long. The junction had 2 bases not matched to a gene; V was cut back by 6 bases and J by 1 base. The CDR3 is CASRYRGNTEAFF. The CDR3 DNA sequence: TGTGCCAGCAGATACAGGGGGAACACTGAAGCTTTCTTT.

This chain connects TRBV6-1 to TRBJ2-3; 11 bases match TRBD1. The germline gives CDR1 MNHNS, CDR2 SASEGT. CDR3 length equals 16 residues. V shed 3 bases and J 9 bases; nucleotides not matched to a gene: 11. CDR3 residues: CASSDTPGTGGETQYF. CDR3 in DNA: TGTGCCAGCAGTGATACCCCCGGGACAGGGGGGGAGACGCAGTATTTT.

This chain uses TRBV19 with TRBJ2-2; 7 nucleotides line up with TRBD1. CDR3 length: 13 residues. V was clipped by 8 bases and J by 2 bases; unmatched bases: 2. Germline V CDR1 and CDR2: LNHDA, SQIVND (reference sequence). The DNA of the CDR3 is TGTGCCAGTTCAGGGGGTAACACCGGGGAGCTGTTTTTT. Its protein is CASSGGNTGELFF.

The chain combines TRBV7-2 with TRBJ2-1; D may be TRBD1 or TRBD2 (5 bases each). Trimming removed 7 bases at V and 0 bases at J, with 19 bases between. Germline lookup yields CDR1 SGHTA and CDR2 FQGNSA. The CDR3 is made up of 17 amino acids. The CDR3 reads CASIQRGASSSYNEQFF. In DNA form, the CDR3 reads TGTGCCAGCATCCAGAGAGGGGCTTCGAGCTCCTACAATGAGCAGTTCTTC.

The chain joins TRBV5-1 to TRBJ2-3; D ambiguous. The CDR3 extends over 13 amino acids. V was pared by 0 bases and J by 4 bases, with 6 bases between. CDR1 is SGHRS, CDR2 YFSETQ, per germline. The DNA for the CDR3 is TGCGCCAGCAGCTTGGCCGGCTCAGATACGCAGTATTTT. Protein product: CASSLAGSDTQYF.

This chain uses TRBV7-9 with TRBJ1-4; D is possibly TRBD1 (5 bases). Germline CDR1 is SEHNR and CDR2 is FQNEAQ (reference sequence). This CDR3 region has 13 residues. The ends were cut back, 8 bases at V and 5 bases at J, with 12 bases in the middle. The CDR3, as DNA: TGTGCCAGCTCAAGACAGCAGAATGAAAAACTGTTTTTT. Amino acid sequence: CASSRQQNEKLFF.

The CDR3 DNA follows: TGTGCCAGCAGTGACTCAGAACAGGCAGGGAGTCGCGGCTACACCTTC. This translates into CASSDSEQAGSRGYTF. The chain combines TRBV6-4 with TRBJ1-2, with a possible D match to TRBD1 (5 bases). Germline CDR1 and CDR2: MRHNA and SNTAGT. The V gene lost 0 bases and the J gene lost 8 bases, with 19 bases spanning the gap. The CDR3 spans 16 residues.

On this clone: Other DNA sequences in the same sample also yield this CDR3. This chain uses TRBV2 with TRBJ1-2; D uncertain. The V gene's germline CDR1 is SNHLY and CDR2 FYNNEI. This CDR3 spans 11 amino acids. The V gene lost 8 bases and the J gene lost 3 bases, with 7 bases spanning the gap. DNA of the CDR3: TGTGCCAGCTCACAGCACTATGGCTACACCTTC. It encodes CASSQHYGYTF.

A note on this clone: A read error may produce the germline difference seen at one junction end. This rearrangement joins TRBV7-8 to TRBJ2-1; 11 bases map to TRBD2. Germline V gene data show CDR1 as SGHVS and CDR2 as FQNEAQ. This CDR3 region has 15 residues. Written as DNA, the CDR3 is TGTGCCAGCAGCTTTAGCGGGAGGGCCTATAATGAGCAGTTCTTC. Translating gives CASSFSGRAYNEQFF.

The J gene is TRBJ2-1, the V gene TRBV6-5, with 9 bases that match TRBD2. The CDR3 is 14 residues long. Germline CDR1 reads MNHEY; CDR2 reads SVGAGI. V shed 2 bases, J shed 7 bases, and the junction held 3 bases outside the gene matches. The CDR3: CASSYSGGWNEQFF. CDR3 sequence (DNA): TGTGCCAGCAGTTACAGCGGGGGGTGGAATGAGCAGTTCTTC.